This T cell receptor (beta chain) was obtained from a study of T cell responses to AZD1222 COVID-19 vaccine (dated by TCRdb to about 2021). For the study in its entirety: A total of 230 to 250 trial participants underwent TCR sequencing, of whom under 220 had received two doses of AZD1222 and roughly 26 had received two doses of the MenACWY control vaccine. Trial participants were enrolled by age into subgroups of 18-55, 56-69 and 70-plus years, and about 150, 27 and 61 TCR-sequenced participants, respectively, were included in these subgroups.

Concerning this clone itself: It lacks a known antigen. No qualities accompany the bases; no much larger clone lies one base away.

The CDR3 regions of human TCRbeta chains were analyzed by immunosequencing. Per the original workflow: TCRs in the repertoires were matched against a reference library of SARS-CoV-2-specific TCRs that had been generated with the MIRA antigen-specificity platform. Breadth meant the fraction of unique TCRs that were SARS-CoV-2-associated, whereas depth meant the fraction of total T cells that were SARS-CoV-2-associated. Each spike-specific TCR was assigned to its reactive spike region and to a CD4 or CD8 class using the MIRA data. Log10-transformed breadth and depth values were compared by one-way ANOVA with Sidak's multiple comparisons tests. TCRdb retrieved this table from immuneACCESS and kept in-frame rearrangements only. Not all clones are present; in checked studies, unresolved V genes account for under half, and no reason is known for the remainder. The DNA gave D and trimming, while V, J and clone size come from that table. This sample comprises roughly 120,000 clones, 80% to 90% of them detected only once. 6% to 8% of the sample is held by the ten biggest clonotypes.

Paper-wide results and their limitations: Because no day 14 peak-response samples were available, the repertoires could be characterized only after the peak T cell response. Spike-specific TCR breadth and depth rose significantly after two AZD1222 doses compared with day 0 and with MenACWY recipients. Nearly half of unique spike-specific TCRs reportedly recognized epitopes outside regions mutated in the B.1.351 and B.1.1.7 variants. The 56-69-year group was small, and its depth increase did not reach significance, likely because of low power. Vaccine-associated CD4 TCRs spanned the whole spike protein, with dominant responses in regions 160-218 and 743-854. Conclusions about previously exposed vaccinees are limited because only six or seven AZD1222 recipients were SARS-CoV-2 seropositive at baseline. Participants were mostly white British and included more females than males, and it was suggested by the authors that clonal diversity may have been underestimated.

From cysteine to phenylalanine, the CDR3 is 15 amino acids long. The CDR3 DNA has 45 bases and is translated from base 1. From V the trimming removes 0 bases and from J it removes 6 bases, while the gene matches leave 5 bases of the junction unaccounted for. For CDR1 and CDR2, the germline V gene lists MNHNS and SASEGT. The time point label here, explained by the study, means: about 28 days (+/-7) after the second vaccine dose. AZD1222 recipients whose second dose came at about 4 weeks and those whose second dose came at about 12 weeks were combined into one group, since spike-specific TCR depth and breadth did not differ between the two schedules. Vaccinee samples were obtained from the UK trials COV001 and COV002, which included a single-blind randomized controlled phase 2/3 trial of AZD1222 (ChAdOx1 nCoV-19) in healthy adults. For TCRbeta chain sequencing, PBMC samples were collected from trial participants at day 0 and at day 28 after the second dose.

The clonotype was recovered from an adult who received the AZD1222 COVID-19 vaccine. In this chain, TRBV6-1 is recombined with TRBJ2-1; a stretch of 7 junction bases matches TRBD1. This material consisted of peripheral blood, taken 28 days after the second AZD1222 dose. The CDR3 amino acid sequence is: CASSEARQGGNEQFF. The DNA is TGTGCCAGCAGTGAAGCTAGACAGGGCGGCAATGAGCAGTTCTTC.